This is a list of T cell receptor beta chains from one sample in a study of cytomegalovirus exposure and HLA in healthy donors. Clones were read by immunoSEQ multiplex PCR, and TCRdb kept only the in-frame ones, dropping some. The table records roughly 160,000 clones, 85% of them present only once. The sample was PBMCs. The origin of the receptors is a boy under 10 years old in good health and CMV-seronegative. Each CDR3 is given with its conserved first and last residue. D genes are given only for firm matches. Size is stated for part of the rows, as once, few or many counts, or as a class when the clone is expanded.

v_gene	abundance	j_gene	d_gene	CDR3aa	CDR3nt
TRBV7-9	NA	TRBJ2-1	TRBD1	CASSPAGGVEQFF	TGTGCCAGCAGTCCCGCAGGGGGCGTGGAGCAGTTCTTC
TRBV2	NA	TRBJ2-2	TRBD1	CASSAGTGFTGELFF	TGTGCCAGCAGTGCCGGGACAGGGTTTACCGGGGAGCTGTTTTTT
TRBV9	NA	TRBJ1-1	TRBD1	CASSVVVRGPMNTEAFF	TGTGCCAGCAGCGTAGTAGTAAGGGGGCCTATGAACACTGAAGCTTTCTTT
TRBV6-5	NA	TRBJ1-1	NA	CASSYSAGSATEAFF	TGTGCCAGCAGTTACTCGGCGGGGTCCGCCACTGAAGCTTTCTTT
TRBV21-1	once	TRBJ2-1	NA	CASSKPRLESGGAYNEQFF	TGTGCCAGCAGCAAACCCAGGTTGGAAAGCGGGGGGGCCTACAATGAGCAGTTCTTC
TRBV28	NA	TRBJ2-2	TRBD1	CASSLAGTGSTGELFF	TGTGCCAGCAGTTTGGCCGGGACAGGCAGTACCGGGGAGCTGTTTTTT
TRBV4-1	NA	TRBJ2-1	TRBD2	CASSQDAVLAGSYNEQFF	TGCGCCAGCAGCCAAGACGCGGTCCTAGCGGGTTCCTACAATGAGCAGTTCTTC
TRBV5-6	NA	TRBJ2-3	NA	CASSLGGSRDTQYF	TGTGCCAGCAGCTTGGGTGGGAGTAGGGATACGCAGTATTTT
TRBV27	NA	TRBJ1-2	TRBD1	CASRPTGGEGYTF	TGTGCCAGCAGGCCGACAGGGGGGGAAGGCTACACCTTC
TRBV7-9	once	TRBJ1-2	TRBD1	CASSRYDVQGAANYGYTF	TGTGCCAGCAGCCGATACGACGTACAGGGGGCCGCTAACTATGGCTACACCTTC
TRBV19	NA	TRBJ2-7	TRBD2	CASSTGLAGIEQYF	TGTGCCAGTAGTACTGGATTAGCGGGTATCGAGCAGTACTTC
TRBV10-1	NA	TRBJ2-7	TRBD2	CASSLHGLAGFYEQYF	TGCGCCAGCAGCTTGCATGGACTAGCGGGATTCTACGAGCAGTACTTC
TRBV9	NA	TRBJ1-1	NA	CASSAGGTEAFF	TGTGCCAGCAGCGCGGGAGGCACTGAAGCTTTCTTT
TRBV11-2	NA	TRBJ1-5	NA	CASSWGQGSNQPQHF	TGTGCCAGCAGCTGGGGGCAGGGGAGCAATCAGCCCCAGCATTTT
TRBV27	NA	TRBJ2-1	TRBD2	CASRLGAGGPHEQFF	TGTGCCAGCAGGCTGGGGGCGGGAGGGCCTCATGAGCAGTTCTTC
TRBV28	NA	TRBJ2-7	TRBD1	CASSPTGGAYEQYF	TGTGCCAGCAGCCCAACAGGGGGCGCGTACGAGCAGTACTTC
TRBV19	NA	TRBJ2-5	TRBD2	CASSSPGTRVKETQYF	TGTGCCAGTAGTTCGCCCGGGACTAGGGTTAAAGAGACCCAGTACTTC
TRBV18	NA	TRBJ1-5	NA	CASSPQINQPQHF	TGTGCCAGCTCACCTCAAATCAATCAGCCCCAGCATTTT
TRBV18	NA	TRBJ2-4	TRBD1	CASSPLDRDKNIQYF	TGTGCCAGCTCACCACTGGACAGGGACAAAAACATTCAGTACTTC
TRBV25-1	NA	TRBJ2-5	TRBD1	CASSESMGTASETQYF	TGTGCCAGCAGTGAATCAATGGGGACAGCATCAGAGACCCAGTACTTC
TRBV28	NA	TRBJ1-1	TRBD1	CASSFGLGGKMNTKAFF	TGTGCCAGCAGTTTCGGTTTAGGGGGCAAGATGAACACTAAAGCTTTCTTT
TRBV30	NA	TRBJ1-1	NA	CAWTTDSKGAFF	TGTGCCTGGACCACAGATTCAAAGGGGGCTTTCTTT
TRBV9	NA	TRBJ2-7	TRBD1	CASSVRDRGPYEQYF	TGTGCCAGCAGCGTCCGGGACAGGGGCCCCTACGAGCAGTACTTC
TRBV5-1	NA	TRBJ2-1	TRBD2	CASSWGLTGLPSSYNEQFF	TGCGCCAGCAGCTGGGGACTAACGGGGTTGCCCAGCTCCTACAATGAGCAGTTCTTC
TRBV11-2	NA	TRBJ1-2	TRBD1	CASRPTGGEDGYTF	TGTGCCAGCAGGCCGACAGGGGGCGAGGACGGCTACACCTTC
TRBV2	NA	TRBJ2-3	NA	CASSLAGTPFSTDTQYF	TGTGCCAGCAGTCTCGCCGGGACACCCTTTAGCACAGATACGCAGTATTTT
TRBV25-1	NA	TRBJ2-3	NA	CASGWGRGTDTQYF	TGTGCCAGCGGTTGGGGGCGCGGGACAGATACGCAGTATTTT
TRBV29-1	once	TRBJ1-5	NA	CSVGGAGQPQHF	TGCAGCGTCGGGGGTGCGGGACAGCCCCAGCATTTT
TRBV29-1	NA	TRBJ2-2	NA	CSVGVEDTGELFF	TGCAGCGTTGGTGTAGAGGACACCGGGGAGCTGTTTTTT
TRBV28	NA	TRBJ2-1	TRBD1	CASSRLTGTYNEQFF	TGTGCCAGCAGTCGTCTGACAGGGACCTACAATGAGCAGTTCTTC
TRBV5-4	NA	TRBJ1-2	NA	CASSSGEGGYTF	TGTGCCAGCAGCTCAGGGGAGGGAGGCTACACCTTC
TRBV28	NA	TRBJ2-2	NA	CASSFEGRLFF	TGTGCCAGCAGTTTTGAGGGTCGGCTGTTTTTT
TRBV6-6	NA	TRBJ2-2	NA	CASSYPAGQNTGELFF	TGTGCCAGCAGTTACCCAGCGGGCCAGAACACCGGGGAGCTGTTTTTT
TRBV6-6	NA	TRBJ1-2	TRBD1	CASTGQGEYGYTF	TGTGCCAGCACTGGACAGGGGGAATATGGCTACACCTTC
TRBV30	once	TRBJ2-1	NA	CAWTHTRTTHNEQFF	TGTGCCTGGACCCACACTAGGACTACACACAATGAGCAGTTCTTC
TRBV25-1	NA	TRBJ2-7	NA	CASSDLLSPSGEQYF	TGTGCCAGCAGTGATCTTCTATCCCCGAGCGGCGAGCAGTACTTC
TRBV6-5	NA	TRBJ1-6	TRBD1	CASSYSFAGGNSPLHF	TGTGCCAGCAGTTACTCTTTTGCAGGGGGAAATTCACCCCTCCACTTT
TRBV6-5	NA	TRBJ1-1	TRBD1	CASSPWTGDTEAFF	TGTGCCAGCAGCCCGTGGACAGGGGACACTGAAGCTTTCTTT
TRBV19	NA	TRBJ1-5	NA	CASSNPRWGRNQPQHF	TGTGCCAGTAGTAACCCCCGATGGGGGCGCAATCAGCCCCAGCATTTT
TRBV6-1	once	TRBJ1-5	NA	CASSEGKGGSSNQPQHF	TGTGCCAGCAGTGAAGGTAAAGGGGGTTCGAGCAATCAGCCCCAGCATTTT
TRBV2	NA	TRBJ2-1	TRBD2	CASIGTSGDNEQFF	TGTGCCAGCATCGGGACTAGCGGGGACAATGAGCAGTTCTTC
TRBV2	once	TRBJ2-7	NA	CASILQQGYEQYF	TGTGCCAGCATCCTACAACAGGGTTACGAGCAGTACTTC
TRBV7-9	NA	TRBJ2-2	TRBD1	CASFRDRGFPGELFF	TGTGCCAGCTTCCGGGACAGGGGTTTCCCCGGGGAGCTGTTTTTT
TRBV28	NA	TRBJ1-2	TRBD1	CASSSEARGLDGYTF	TGTGCCAGCAGTTCCGAGGCCAGGGGGCTTGATGGCTACACCTTC
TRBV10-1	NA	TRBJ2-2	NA	CASRQNTGGLFF	TGCGCCAGCCGACAGAACACCGGGGGGCTGTTTTTT
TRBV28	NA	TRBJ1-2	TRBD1	CASSSPLRTGVNYGYTF	TGTGCCAGCAGTTCCCCTTTGAGGACAGGGGTTAACTATGGCTACACCTTC
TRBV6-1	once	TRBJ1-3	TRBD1	CATSLDGQAGNTIYF	TGTGCCACCTCTCTTGACGGACAGGCTGGAAACACCATATATTTT
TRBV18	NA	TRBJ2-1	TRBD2	CASSLKLVGGSYNEQFF	TGTGCCAGCTCACTCAAGCTCGTGGGAGGGTCCTACAATGAGCAGTTCTTC
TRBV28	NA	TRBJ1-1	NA	CASSGLTDSKNTEAFF	TGTGCCAGCAGTGGTTTAACGGACAGTAAGAACACTGAAGCTTTCTTT
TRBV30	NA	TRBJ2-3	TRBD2	CAWSTGGTQYF	TGTGCCTGGAGCACGGGAGGTACGCAGTATTTT
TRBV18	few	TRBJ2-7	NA	CASSQLGHEQYF	TGTGCCAGCTCCCAACTAGGCCACGAGCAGTACTTC
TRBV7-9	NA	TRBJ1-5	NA	CSSSFGGTRQPQHF	TGTTCCAGCAGCTTCGGGGGAACAAGACAGCCCCAGCATTTT
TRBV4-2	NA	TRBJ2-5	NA	CASSQVPTEETQYF	TGTGCCAGCAGCCAAGTACCAACGGAAGAGACCCAGTACTTC
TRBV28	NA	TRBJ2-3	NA	CASSLLTSYRDTQYF	TGTGCCAGCAGTCTATTAACTAGCTATAGAGATACGCAGTATTTT
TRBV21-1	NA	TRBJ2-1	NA	CASSKGLLNQNEQFF	TGTGCCAGCAGCAAAGGACTACTAAACCAAAATGAGCAGTTCTTC
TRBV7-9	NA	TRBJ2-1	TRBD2	CASSLLASGSNEQFF	TGTGCCAGCAGCTTATTGGCTAGCGGGAGTAATGAGCAGTTCTTC
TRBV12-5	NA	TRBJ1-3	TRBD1	CASGLGTGAGNTIYF	TGTGCTAGTGGTTTGGGGACAGGAGCCGGAAACACCATATATTTT
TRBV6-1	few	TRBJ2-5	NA	CASSELGTARVETQYF	TGTGCCAGCAGTGAACTGGGGACTGCTAGGGTGGAGACCCAGTACTTC
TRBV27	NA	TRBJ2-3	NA	CASSLMPGGGGYTDTQYF	TGTGCCAGCAGTTTAATGCCAGGTGGGGGAGGCTACACAGATACGCAGTATTTT